This TCR beta chain was captured in a study of blood T cell repertoires in COVID-19. About the study: T cells, B-cell-depleted T cells, or PBMCs provided the cDNA or gDNA that served as material.

The trim removed 1 base at V and 2 bases at J, leaving 2 bases unmatched. The CDR3 loop spans 14 amino acids. CDR1 and CDR2 (germline): GTSNPN, SVGIG (reference sequence). Seattle cases were enrolled at active infection and followed longitudinally. Original handling: Reference gene primer amplification gave estimated nucleated cell counts. Profiled with immunoSEQ multiplex PCR; TCRdb holds only in-frame clones, not every one. The DNA was the basis for D and trimming; V, J and clone size are from that table. The table lists 310,000 or so clones, roughly 87% of them singletons. The sample consisted of peripheral blood. This receptor was obtained from a man aged 30-40 years with COVID-19, enrolled during active disease. The rearrangement uses TRBV30 and TRBJ2-3; 8 nucleotides align to TRBD1. In nucleotides, the CDR3 is TGTGCCTGGAGTGGACAGGGGTACACAGATACGCAGTATTTT. Amino acids: CAWSGQGYTDTQYF.